This T cell receptor (beta chain) was observed in a study of CD8 T cells in Susac syndrome. RNA, at about 0.45 to 1 ug, was reverse transcribed with random hexamers. TCRdb re-called the immunoSEQ multiplex PCR reads through MiXCR, storing one row per CDR3 protein. The repertoire includes some 120,000 distinct CDR3 sequences, about 96% of them detected once, and approximately 0.12% sits in the top ten. Per germline, CDR1 SEHNR and CDR2 FQNEAQ (reference sequence). The CDR3 covers 14 residues. The V and J ends lost 1 base and 0 bases respectively, with 4 bases between them. This sequence joins TRBV7-9 and TRBJ1-3; no firm D call. Sequences were obtained from CD4+ T cells from PBMCs. This receptor was obtained from a human donor in good health. The CDR3 spells CASSLEISGNTIYF. CDR3 DNA sequence: TGTGCCAGCAGCTTAGAGATCTCTGGAAACACCATATATTTT.